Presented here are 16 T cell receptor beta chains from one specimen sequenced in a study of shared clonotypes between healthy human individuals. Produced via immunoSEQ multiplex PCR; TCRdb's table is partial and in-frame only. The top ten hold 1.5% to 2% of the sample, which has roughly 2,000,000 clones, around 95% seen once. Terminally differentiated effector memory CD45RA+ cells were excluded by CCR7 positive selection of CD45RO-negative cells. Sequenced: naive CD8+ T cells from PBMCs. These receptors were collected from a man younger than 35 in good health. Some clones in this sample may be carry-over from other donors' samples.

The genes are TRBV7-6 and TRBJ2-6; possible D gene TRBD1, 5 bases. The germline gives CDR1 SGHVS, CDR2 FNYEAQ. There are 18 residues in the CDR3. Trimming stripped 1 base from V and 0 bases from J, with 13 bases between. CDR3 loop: CASSLDRSQTSGANVLTF. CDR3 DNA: TGTGCCAGCAGCTTAGACAGGAGCCAAACCTCTGGGGCCAACGTCCTGACTTTC.

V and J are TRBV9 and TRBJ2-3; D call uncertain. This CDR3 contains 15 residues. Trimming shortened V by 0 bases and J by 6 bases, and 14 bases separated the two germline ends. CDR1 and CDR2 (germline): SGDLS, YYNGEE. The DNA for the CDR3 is TGTGCCAGCAGCGTAGCTGGCCAGAGTCTGGATACGCAGTATTTT. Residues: CASSVAGQSLDTQYF. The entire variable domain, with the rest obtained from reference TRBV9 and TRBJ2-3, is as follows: DSGVTQTPKHLITATGQRVTLRCSPRSGDLSVYWYQQSLDQGLQFLIQYYNGEERAKGNILERFSAQQFPDLHSELNLSSLELGDSALYFCASSVAGQSLDTQYFGPGTRLTVL.

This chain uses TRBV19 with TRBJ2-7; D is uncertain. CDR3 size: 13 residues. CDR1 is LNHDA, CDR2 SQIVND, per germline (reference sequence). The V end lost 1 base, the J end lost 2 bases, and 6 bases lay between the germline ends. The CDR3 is CASSIARPYEQYF. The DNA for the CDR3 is TGTGCCAGTAGTATAGCCAGGCCCTACGAGCAGTACTTC.

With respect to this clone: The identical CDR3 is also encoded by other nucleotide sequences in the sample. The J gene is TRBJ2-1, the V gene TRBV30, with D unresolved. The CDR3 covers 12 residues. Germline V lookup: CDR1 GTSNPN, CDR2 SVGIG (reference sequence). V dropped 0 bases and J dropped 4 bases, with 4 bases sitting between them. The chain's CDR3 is CAWSVTYNEQFF. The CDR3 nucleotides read TGTGCCTGGAGTGTTACGTACAATGAGCAGTTCTTC.

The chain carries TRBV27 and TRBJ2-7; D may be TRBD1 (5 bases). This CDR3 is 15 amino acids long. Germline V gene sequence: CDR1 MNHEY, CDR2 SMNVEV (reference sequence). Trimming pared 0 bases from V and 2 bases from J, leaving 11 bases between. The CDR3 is CASSLSWSTAYEQYF. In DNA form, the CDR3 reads TGTGCCAGCAGTTTATCGTGGTCGACAGCCTACGAGCAGTACTTC.

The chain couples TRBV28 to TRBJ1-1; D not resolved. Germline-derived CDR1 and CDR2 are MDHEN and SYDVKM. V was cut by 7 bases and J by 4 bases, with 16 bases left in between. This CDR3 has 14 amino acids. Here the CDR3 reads CASTIGDTSTEAFF. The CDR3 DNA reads TGTGCCAGCACTATAGGCGACACCTCCACTGAAGCTTTCTTT.

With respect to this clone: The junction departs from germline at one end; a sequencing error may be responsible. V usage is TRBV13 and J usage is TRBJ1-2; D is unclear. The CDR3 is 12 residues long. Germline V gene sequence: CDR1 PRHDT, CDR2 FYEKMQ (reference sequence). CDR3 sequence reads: CANSLDNYGYTF. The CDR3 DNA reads TGTGCCAACAGCCTAGACAACTATGGCTACACCTTC.

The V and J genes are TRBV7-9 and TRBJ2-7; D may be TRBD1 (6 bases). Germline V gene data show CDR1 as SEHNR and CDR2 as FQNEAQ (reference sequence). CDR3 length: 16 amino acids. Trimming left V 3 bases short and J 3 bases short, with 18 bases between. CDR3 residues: CASSFQDRSSYYEQYF. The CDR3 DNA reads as TGTGCCAGCAGCTTCCAGGACAGATCAAGTTACTACGAGCAGTACTTC.

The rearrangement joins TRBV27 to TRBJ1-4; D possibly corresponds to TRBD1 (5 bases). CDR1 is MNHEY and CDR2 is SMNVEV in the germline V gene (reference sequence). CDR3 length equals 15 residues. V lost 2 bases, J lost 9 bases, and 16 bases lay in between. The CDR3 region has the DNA TGTGCCAGCAGTTTAACGAACGAGGGGATTCAAAAACTGTTTTTT. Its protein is CASSLTNEGIQKLFF.

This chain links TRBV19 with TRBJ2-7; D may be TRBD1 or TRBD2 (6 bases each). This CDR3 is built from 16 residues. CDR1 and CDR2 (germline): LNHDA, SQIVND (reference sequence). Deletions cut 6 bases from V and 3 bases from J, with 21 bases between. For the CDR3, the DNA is TGTGCCAGTAGGGTCGGAGGGGCAGGGGACCTCTACGAGCAGTACTTC. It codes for CASRVGGAGDLYEQYF.

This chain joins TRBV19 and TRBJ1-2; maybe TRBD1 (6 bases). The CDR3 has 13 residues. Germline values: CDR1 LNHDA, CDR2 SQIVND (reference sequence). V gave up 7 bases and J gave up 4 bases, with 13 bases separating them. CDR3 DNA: TGTGCCAGTAACCCGACAGGTTCCTATGGCTACACCTTC. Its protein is CASNPTGSYGYTF.

The CDR3 region has the DNA TGTGCCAGCAGCTTGAGCGCCCACCTCGGCCCCTACAATGAGCAGTTCTTC. This translates into CASSLSAHLGPYNEQFF. The genes are TRBV5-8 and TRBJ2-1; no clear D gene. This CDR3 contains 17 residues. V gave up 1 base and J gave up 2 bases, with 16 bases separating them. Germline V CDR1 and CDR2: SGHTS, YDEGEE.

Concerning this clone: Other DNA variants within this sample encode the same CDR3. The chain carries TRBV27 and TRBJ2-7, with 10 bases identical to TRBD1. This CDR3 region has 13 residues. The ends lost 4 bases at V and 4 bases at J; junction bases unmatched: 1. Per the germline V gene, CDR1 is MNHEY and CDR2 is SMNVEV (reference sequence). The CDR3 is CASSWDRGYEQYF. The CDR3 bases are TGTGCCAGCAGTTGGGACAGGGGATACGAGCAGTACTTC.

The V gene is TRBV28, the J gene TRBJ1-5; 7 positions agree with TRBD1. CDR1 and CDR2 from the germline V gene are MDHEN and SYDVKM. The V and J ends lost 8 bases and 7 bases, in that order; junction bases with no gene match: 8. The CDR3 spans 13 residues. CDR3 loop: CASRRDSRQPQHF. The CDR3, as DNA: TGTGCCAGCCGAAGGGACAGTAGACAGCCCCAGCATTTT.

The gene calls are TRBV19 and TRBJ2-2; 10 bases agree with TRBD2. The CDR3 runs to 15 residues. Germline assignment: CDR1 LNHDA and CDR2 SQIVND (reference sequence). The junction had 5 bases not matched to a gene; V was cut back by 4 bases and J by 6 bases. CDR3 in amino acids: CASSTPGLAPGELFF. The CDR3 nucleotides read TGTGCCAGTAGTACCCCGGGACTAGCGCCCGGGGAGCTGTTTTTT.

CDR3 sequence: CATSRDLRHGQFF. CDR3 bases: TGTGCCACCAGCAGGGATCTTCGGCACGGGCAGTTCTTC. The chain links TRBV15 to TRBJ2-1; no clear D gene. The CDR3 sequence is 13 residues long. CDR1 LNHNV and CDR2 YYDKDF come from the germline V gene (reference sequence). V was trimmed by 3 bases and J by 12 bases, leaving 15 bases between them.